Presented here are 5 T cell receptor beta chains from one specimen sequenced in a study of cytomegalovirus exposure and HLA in healthy donors. PCR was performed using 60 Vbeta and 13 Jbeta primers. The table came from immunoSEQ multiplex PCR; TCRdb's copy has only in-frame clones and leaves some out. The sample carries about 140,000 clones, about 80% recorded once. What was sequenced was PBMCs. The source is a middle-aged woman in good health and CMV-seronegative.

In nucleotides, the CDR3 is TGTGCCAGTACTCCGGGACAGGGCATCTATGGCTACACCTTC. It specifies CASTPGQGIYGYTF. The rearrangement links TRBV19 to TRBJ1-2; 9 bases match TRBD1. Germline CDR1 reads LNHDA; CDR2 reads SQIVND (reference sequence). The length of the CDR3 is 14 residues. Germline trimming cut 7 bases from V and 4 bases from J; bases unmatched to any gene: 7.

The sample holds one count of this clone. The genes are TRBV19 and TRBJ1-5, with D maybe TRBD1 (5 bases). Germline values: CDR1 LNHDA, CDR2 SQIVND (reference sequence). V was pared by 5 bases and J by 7 bases, with 9 bases between. The length of the CDR3 is 12 residues. CDR3 in DNA: TGTGCCAGTAGTGGCAGGGCGCAGCCCCAGCATTTT. Protein product: CASSGRAQPQHF. The full variable domain, in which reference TRBV19 and TRBJ1-5 provide the parts outside the CDR3, is DGGITQSPKYLFRKEGQNVTLSCEQNLNHDAMYWYRQDPGQGLRLIYYSQIVNDFQKGDIAEGYSVSREKKESFPLTVTSAQKNPTAFYLCASSGRAQPQHFGDGTRLSIL.

The chain is built from TRBV4-2 and TRBJ2-5; 7 nucleotides agree with TRBD1. With the DNA end fitting TRBJ2-7 better, the J assignment may be wrong. CDR3 length: 14 residues. CDR1 is LGHNA, CDR2 YNFKEQ, per germline. The CDR3 DNA sequence: TGTGCCAGCAGCCGAACCGGGACAGCCTACGAGCAGTACTTC. This codes for CASSRTGTAYEQYF.

V is TRBV20-1 and J is TRBJ2-1; D remains unclear. Germline CDR1 is DFQATT and CDR2 is SNEGSKA (reference sequence). There are 11 residues in the CDR3. The V gene lost 4 bases and the J gene lost 7 bases, with 8 bases spanning the gap. In DNA form, the CDR3 reads TGCAGTGCTAACAAGATGAATGAGCAGTTCTTC. It translates to CSANKMNEQFF.

This rearrangement joins TRBV4-3 to TRBJ1-2; 8 bases align to TRBD1. CDR3 length: 16 amino acids. V trimming: 4 bases; J trimming: 8 bases; junction bases outside the gene matches: 15. Germline CDR1 is LGHNA and CDR2 is YSLEER. The DNA for the CDR3 is TGCGCCAGCAGCCGAGGACAGGGACCTTTGAATGGGGGCTACACCTTC. Translating it yields CASSRGQGPLNGGYTF.